This TCR beta chain was sequenced for a study of response to subunit inactivated influenza vaccine. This clonotype was seen ten or more times. No antigen is known for it. Via MiXCR, TCRdb re-called the RT-PCR reads, giving one row per CDR3 protein. Of 400,000 to 650,000 distinct CDR3 sequences listed, 6.5% to 8% are singletons. This CDR3 has 14 amino acids. Germline lookup yields CDR1 SQVTM and CDR2 ANQGSEA. Between the trimmed V and J ends, which lost 3 bases and 1 base, there was a span of 13 bases. Study-level results: Only a handful of new T cells, the authors suggested, are recruited with each seasonal influenza vaccination.

The source was PBMCs from blood, collected around 2 years after vaccination. The V and J genes are TRBV29-1 and TRBJ2-7, with D perhaps matching TRBD1 (6 bases). The TCR originated in a man in his fifties or sixties who received an inactivated influenza vaccine. The CDR3 region is CSVEGASDSYEQYF. In nucleotides, the CDR3 is TGCAGCGTTGAGGGGGCCTCGGATTCCTACGAGCAGTACTTC.